This is a list of T cell receptor beta chains from one sample in a study of HIV-infected patients and healthy controls. TCRdb re-analysed the 5' RACE reads in MiXCR, keeping a single row per CDR3 protein. Here the sample spans about 15,000 distinct CDR3 sequences, around 12% being singletons. This specimen was blood, taken during antiretroviral therapy. The receptor source for this set is an adult with HIV infection. The donor label of this sample is uncertain. Each CDR3 is given with its conserved first and last residue. A D gene is named only where the DNA matches it firmly.

v_call | d_call | cdr3_aa
TRBV29-1 | . | CSVEPAVGTDTQYF
TRBV7-8 | TRBD2 | CASSLDGTSNGEQFF
TRBV4-1 | . | CASSRGQSTYEQYF
TRBV12-5 | . | CASLAVETQYF
TRBV12-3/TRBV12-4 | . | CASSPRGGGTNEKLFF
TRBV27 | TRBD1 | CASSIGTGGLLGEQFF
TRBV7-7 | TRBD2 | CASSPLTSGRDEQFF
TRBV11-1 | . | CASSPQLYSSYEQYF
TRBV5-6 | TRBD2 | CASSLVAGGLSSTDTQYF
TRBV2 | . | CASSEVHGETQYF
TRBV20-1 | . | CSARPPVVYGYTF
TRBV10-2 | . | CASSESKGF
TRBV25-1 | TRBD2 | CASTSGSSYEQYF
TRBV25-1 | . | CASSAGLGYQETQYF
TRBV6-6 | . | CASSYSPYNEQFF
TRBV20-1 | TRBD2 | CSARLAGGRYNEQFF
TRBV11-1 | . | CASSFKGTAYGYTF
TRBV5-3 | . | CARSRHRVGALSDNEQFF